The sequence of this T cell receptor beta chain was determined in a study of blood T cell repertoires in COVID-19 (TCRdb year 2020). In terms of the full investigation: Samples covering the acute and convalescent phases of COVID-19 were provided by collaborators in the United States, Italy and Spain. The prospective study material was composed of cDNA or gDNA derived from T cells, B-cell-depleted T cells, or PBMCs. Where HLA class I and class II types were available, the types were taken from metadata supplied by the sample provider, not from assay-based typing. The samples were drawn from the first 160 participants of the ongoing ImmuneRACE study and from some 1,300 subjects provided by 6 global collaborators. The dataset comprised deeply sampled blood TCRbeta repertoires from subjects exposed to, actively infected with, or recovered from COVID-19. A de-identified subject ID, COVID-19 status, age in years and sex were almost always included in the sample metadata. The repertoires were released in a freely available public database intended as a resource for research on the immune response to SARS-CoV-2.

Turning to this clone: Its antigen specificity is not known. No base quality information exists; no much larger clone differs at one position.

Collaborating institutions collected whole blood in K2EDTA tubes following their own protocols. For TCRbeta analysis, collaborators shipped samples in one of three forms: frozen whole blood, isolated PBMCs, or DNA extracted from either of those sample types. Beyond this particular receptor, the publication reports: How much clinical and demographic metadata was included differed by source and by participant, and the metadata was provided uncurated.

TCRbeta CDR3 regions were amplified from genomic DNA by means of the immunoSEQ Assay, a bias-controlled multiplex PCR. In the authors' own workflow: Nucleated cell counts per sample were estimated from amplification of reference gene primers within the assay. To quantify the absolute abundance of each unique TCRbeta CDR3 rearrangement, sequence reads were collapsed and filtered. For each sample, productive Simpson clonality was calculated as the square root of Simpson's diversity index over productive rearrangements. This immuneACCESS table, as held by TCRdb, lists in-frame sequences with V and J called but not all clones. Of the missing ones, under half trace to an unresolved V gene in checked studies; the others have no known cause. V and J calls and clone size are copied from that table; D and trimming were computed from the DNA. Here the sample has 100,000 to 150,000 clones; roughly 80% occur a single time. Around 10% of the sample is held by the ten biggest clonotypes.

The junction carries 15 bases between V and J, which are trimmed by 3 bases and 4 bases respectively. The CDR3, cysteine through phenylalanine, is 15 amino acids long. The entry retains the CDR3 DNA only, 45 bases that are in frame from base 1. The germline V gene gives CDR1 as ENHRY and CDR2 as SYGVKD. Rearrangement joined TRBV10-3 to TRBJ2-5; possibly the D gene is TRBD2, per 7 matching bases. Sequenced material: peripheral blood. The source of this sequence is a human donor in a cohort sampled during active COVID-19. The bases are TGTGCCATCAGTGATGGGGCGGGGGCGGTAGAGACCCAGTACTTC. Its translation is CAISDGAGAVETQYF.